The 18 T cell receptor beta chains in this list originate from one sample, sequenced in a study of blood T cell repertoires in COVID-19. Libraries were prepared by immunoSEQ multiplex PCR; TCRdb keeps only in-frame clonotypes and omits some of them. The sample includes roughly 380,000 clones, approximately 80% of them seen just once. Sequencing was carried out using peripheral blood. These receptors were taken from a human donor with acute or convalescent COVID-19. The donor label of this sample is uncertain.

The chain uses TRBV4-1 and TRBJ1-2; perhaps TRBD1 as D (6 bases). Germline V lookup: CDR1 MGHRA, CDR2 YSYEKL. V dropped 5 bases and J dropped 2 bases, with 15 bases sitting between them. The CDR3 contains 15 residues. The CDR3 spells CASSSTRQANYGYTF. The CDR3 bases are TGCGCCAGCAGCTCGACCAGACAGGCAAACTATGGCTACACCTTC.

The CDR3 protein is CASSAGLAGPYNEQFF. CDR3 DNA sequence: TGTGCCAGCAGCGCCGGACTAGCGGGGCCTTACAATGAGCAGTTCTTC. The chain recombines TRBV11-2 with TRBJ2-1, with 12 bases identical to TRBD2. The CDR3 is 16 residues long. J lost 4 bases, V lost 5 bases, and 6 bases had no gene match. Germline V gene sequence: CDR1 SGHAT, CDR2 FQNNGV.

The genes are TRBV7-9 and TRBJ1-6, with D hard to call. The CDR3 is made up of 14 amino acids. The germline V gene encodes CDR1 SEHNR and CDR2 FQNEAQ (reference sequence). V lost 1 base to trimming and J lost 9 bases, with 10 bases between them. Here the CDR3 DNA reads TGTGCCAGCAGCTTAGGGGAGGGCCTTTCACCCCTCCACTTT. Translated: CASSLGEGLSPLHF.

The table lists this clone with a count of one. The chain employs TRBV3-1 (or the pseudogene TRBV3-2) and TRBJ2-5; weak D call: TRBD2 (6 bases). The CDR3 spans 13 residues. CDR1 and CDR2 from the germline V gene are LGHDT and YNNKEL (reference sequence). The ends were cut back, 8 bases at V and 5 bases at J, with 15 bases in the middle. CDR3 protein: CASGTGVWETQYF. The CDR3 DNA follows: TGTGCCAGCGGTACGGGGGTTTGGGAGACCCAGTACTTC.

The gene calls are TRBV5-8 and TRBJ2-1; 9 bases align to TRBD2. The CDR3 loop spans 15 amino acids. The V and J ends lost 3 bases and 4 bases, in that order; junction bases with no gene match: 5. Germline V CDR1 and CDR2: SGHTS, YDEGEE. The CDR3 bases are TGTGCCAGCAGCTCCGGACTAGCGCAATACAATGAGCAGTTCTTC. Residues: CASSSGLAQYNEQFF.

The CDR3 DNA sequence: TGTGCCAGCAGTTATAGAAGGACTAGGCCCTACAATGAGCAGTTCTTC. It codes for CASSYRRTRPYNEQFF. This chain joins TRBV6-5 and TRBJ2-1; the match to TRBD2 covers 7 bases. CDR3 length: 16 residues. Germline CDR1 MNHEY, CDR2 SVGAGI. Trimming cost V 3 bases and J 2 bases; bases outside gene matches: 7.

CDR3 protein: CASSFRDRANEKLFF. The CDR3 coding sequence is TGTGCCAGCAGCTTCCGCGACAGGGCTAATGAAAAACTGTTTTTT. The chain is built from TRBV7-9 and TRBJ1-4; 7 bases fit TRBD1. The germline gives CDR1 SEHNR, CDR2 FQNEAQ (reference sequence). This CDR3 comprises 15 residues. J lost 3 bases, V lost 3 bases, and 4 bases had no gene match.

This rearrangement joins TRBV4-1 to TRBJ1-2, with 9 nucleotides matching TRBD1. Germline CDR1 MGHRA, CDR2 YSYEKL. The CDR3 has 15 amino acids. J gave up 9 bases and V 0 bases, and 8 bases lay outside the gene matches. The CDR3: CASSQDYTGGGSYTF. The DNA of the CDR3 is TGCGCCAGCAGCCAAGATTACACAGGGGGCGGGAGCTACACCTTC.

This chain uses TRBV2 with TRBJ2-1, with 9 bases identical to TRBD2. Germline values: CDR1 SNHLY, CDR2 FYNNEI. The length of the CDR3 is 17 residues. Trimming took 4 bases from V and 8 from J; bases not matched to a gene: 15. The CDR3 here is CASSVGELAGVVDEQFF. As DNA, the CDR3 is TGTGCCAGCAGTGTGGGGGAATTAGCGGGAGTGGTCGATGAGCAGTTCTTC.

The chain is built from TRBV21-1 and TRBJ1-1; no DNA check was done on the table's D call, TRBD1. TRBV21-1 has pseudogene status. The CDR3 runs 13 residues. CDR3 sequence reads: CASVQGCETEAFF. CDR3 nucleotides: TGTGCCAGCGTTCAGGGTTGCGAAACTGAAGCTTTCTTT.

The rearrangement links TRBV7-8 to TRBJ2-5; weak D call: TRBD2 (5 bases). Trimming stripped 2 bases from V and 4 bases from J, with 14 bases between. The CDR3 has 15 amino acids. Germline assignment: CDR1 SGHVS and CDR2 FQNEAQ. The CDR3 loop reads CASSLTAGSRETQYF. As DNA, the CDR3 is TGTGCCAGCAGCTTAACGGCGGGTTCGCGAGAGACCCAGTACTTC.

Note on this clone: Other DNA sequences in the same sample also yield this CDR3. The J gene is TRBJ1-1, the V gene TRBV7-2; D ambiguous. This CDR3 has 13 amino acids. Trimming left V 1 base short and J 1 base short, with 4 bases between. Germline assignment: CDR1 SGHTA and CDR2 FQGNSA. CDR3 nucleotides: TGTGCCAGCAGCTTAGGGAGGAACACTGAAGCTTTCTTT. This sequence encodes CASSLGRNTEAFF.

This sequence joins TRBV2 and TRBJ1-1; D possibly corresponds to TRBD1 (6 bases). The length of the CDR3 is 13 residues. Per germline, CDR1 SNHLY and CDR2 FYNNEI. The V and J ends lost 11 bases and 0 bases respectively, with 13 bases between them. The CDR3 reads CARGGRLNTEAFF. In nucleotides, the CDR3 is TGTGCCCGCGGGGGCAGGTTGAACACTGAAGCTTTCTTT.

The CDR3 coding sequence is TGTGCCAGCAGCTCGTCTGGCGGGAGTGGATCCTACGAGCAGTACTTC. It translates to CASSSSGGSGSYEQYF. The V and J genes are TRBV11-2 and TRBJ2-7, with 7 nucleotides matching TRBD2. V shed 4 bases and J 1 base; nucleotides not matched to a gene: 10. Germline-derived CDR1 and CDR2 are SGHAT and FQNNGV. The CDR3 totals 16 residues.

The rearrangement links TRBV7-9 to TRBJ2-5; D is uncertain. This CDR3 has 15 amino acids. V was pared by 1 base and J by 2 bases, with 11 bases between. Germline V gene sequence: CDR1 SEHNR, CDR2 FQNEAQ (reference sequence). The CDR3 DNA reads TGTGCCAGCAGCTTAGGTAGCACTCTACAAGAGACCCAGTACTTC. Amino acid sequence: CASSLGSTLQETQYF.

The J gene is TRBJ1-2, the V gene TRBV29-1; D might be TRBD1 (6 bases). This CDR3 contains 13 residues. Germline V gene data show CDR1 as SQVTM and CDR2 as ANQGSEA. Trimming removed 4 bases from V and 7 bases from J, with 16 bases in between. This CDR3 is CSVALQGVGGYTF. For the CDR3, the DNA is TGCAGCGTTGCATTACAGGGAGTCGGTGGCTACACCTTC.

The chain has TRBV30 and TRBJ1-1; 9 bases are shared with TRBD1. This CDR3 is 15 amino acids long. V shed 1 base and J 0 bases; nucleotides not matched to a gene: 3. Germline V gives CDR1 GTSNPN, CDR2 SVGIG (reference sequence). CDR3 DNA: TGTGCCTGGAGTGACGGGACAGGGATGAACACTGAAGCTTTCTTT. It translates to CAWSDGTGMNTEAFF.

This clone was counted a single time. In DNA, the CDR3 is TGTGCCAGCAGCCGCTCGAGCTCCTATAATTCACCCCTCCACTTT. It is translated as CASSRSSSYNSPLHF. The chain is built from TRBV7-2 and TRBJ1-6, with D hard to call. This CDR3 spans 15 amino acids. Germline assignment: CDR1 SGHTA and CDR2 FQGNSA. V lost 5 bases and J 0 bases, leaving 8 bases between the germline ends.